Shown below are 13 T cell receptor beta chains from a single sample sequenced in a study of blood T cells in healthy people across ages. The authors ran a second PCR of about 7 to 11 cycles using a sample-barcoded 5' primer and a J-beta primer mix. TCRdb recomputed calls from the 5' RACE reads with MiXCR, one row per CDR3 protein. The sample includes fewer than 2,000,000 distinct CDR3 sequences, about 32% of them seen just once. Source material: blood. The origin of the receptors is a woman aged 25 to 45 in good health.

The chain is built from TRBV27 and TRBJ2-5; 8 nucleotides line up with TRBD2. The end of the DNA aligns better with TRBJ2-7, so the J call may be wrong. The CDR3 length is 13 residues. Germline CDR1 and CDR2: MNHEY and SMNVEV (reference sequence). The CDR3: CASSFVTSAEQYF. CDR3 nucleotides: TGTGCCAGCAGTTTCGTGACTAGCGCCGAGCAGTACTTC.

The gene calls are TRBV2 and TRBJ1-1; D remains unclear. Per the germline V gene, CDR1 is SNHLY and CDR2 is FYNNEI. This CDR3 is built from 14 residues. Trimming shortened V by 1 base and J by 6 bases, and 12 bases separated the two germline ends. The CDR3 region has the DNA TGTGCCAGCAGTGAAGAGGTTAAGGTTGCTGAAGCTTTCTTT. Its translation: CASSEEVKVAEAFF.

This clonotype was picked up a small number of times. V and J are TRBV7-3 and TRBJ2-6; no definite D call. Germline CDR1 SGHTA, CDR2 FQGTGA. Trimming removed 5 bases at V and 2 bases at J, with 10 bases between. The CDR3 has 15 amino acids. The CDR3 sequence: CASSAQVAGANVLTF. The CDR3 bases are TGTGCCAGCAGCGCCCAGGTCGCTGGGGCCAACGTCCTGACTTTC.

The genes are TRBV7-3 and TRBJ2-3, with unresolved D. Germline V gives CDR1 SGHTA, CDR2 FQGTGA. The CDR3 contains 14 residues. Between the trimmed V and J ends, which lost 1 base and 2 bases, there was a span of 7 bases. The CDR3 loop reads CASSLMRNTDTQYF. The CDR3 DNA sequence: TGTGCCAGCAGCTTAATGCGGAACACAGATACGCAGTATTTT. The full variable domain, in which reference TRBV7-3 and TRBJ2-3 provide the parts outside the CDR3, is GAGVSQTPSNKVTEKGKYVELRCDPISGHTALYWYRQSLGQGPEFLIYFQGTGAADDSGLPNDRFFAVRPEGSVSTLKIQRTERGDSAVYLCASSLMRNTDTQYFGPGTRLTVL.

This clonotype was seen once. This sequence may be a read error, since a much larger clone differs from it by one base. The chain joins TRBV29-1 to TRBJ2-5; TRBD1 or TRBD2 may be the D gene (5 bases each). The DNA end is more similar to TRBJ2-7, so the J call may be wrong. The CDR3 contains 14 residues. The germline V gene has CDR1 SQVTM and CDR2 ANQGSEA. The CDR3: CSVGDGRVFYEQYF. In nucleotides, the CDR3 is TGCAGCGTCGGGGACGGCCGAGTCTTCTACGAGCAGTACTTC.

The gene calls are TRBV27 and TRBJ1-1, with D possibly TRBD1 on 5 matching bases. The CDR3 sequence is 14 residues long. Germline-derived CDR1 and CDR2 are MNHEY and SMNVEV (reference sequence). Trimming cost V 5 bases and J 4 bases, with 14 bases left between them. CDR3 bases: TGTGCCAGCAGTCCATGGGACCTTTCCACTGAAGCTTTCTTT. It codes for CASSPWDLSTEAFF.

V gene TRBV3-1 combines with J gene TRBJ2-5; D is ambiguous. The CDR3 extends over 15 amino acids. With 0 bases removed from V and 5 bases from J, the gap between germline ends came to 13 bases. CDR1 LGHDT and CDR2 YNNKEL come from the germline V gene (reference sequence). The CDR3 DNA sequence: TGTGCCAGCAGCCAAGATTTAGGCGAATGGGAGACCCAGTACTTC. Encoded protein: CASSQDLGEWETQYF.

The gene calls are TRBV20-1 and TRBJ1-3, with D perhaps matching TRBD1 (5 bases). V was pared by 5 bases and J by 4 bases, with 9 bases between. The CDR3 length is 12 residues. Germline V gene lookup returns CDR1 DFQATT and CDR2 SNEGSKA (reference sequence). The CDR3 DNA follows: TGCAGTGCTTGGGGGGGAGGAAACACCATATATTTT. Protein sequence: CSAWGGGNTIYF.

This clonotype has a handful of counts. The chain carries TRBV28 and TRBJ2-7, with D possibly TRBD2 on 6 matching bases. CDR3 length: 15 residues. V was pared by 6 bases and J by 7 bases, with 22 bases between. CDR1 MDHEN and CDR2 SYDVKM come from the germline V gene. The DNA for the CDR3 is TGTGCCAGCAGGGAACGGGACGAAGGGACTGGGGAGCAGTACTTC. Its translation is CASRERDEGTGEQYF.

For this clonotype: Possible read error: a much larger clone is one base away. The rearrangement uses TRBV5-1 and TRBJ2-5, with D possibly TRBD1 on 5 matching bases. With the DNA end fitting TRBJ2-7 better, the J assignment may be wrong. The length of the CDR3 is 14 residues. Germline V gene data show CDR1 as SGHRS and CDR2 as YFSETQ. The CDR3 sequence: CASSPTVDPYEQYF. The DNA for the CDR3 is TGCGCCAGCAGCCCGACAGTTGATCCCTACGAGCAGTACTTC.

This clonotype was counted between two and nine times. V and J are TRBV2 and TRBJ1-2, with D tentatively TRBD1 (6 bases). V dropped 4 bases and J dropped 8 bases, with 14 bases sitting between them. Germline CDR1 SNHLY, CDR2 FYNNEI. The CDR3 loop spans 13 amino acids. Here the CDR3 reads CASSGDTLQGYTF. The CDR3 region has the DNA TGTGCCAGCAGTGGGGACACCCTTCAGGGCTACACCTTC.

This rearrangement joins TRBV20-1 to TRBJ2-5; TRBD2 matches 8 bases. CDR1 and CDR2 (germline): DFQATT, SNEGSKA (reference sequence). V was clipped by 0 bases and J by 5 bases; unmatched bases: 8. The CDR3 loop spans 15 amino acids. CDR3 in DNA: TGCAGTGCTAGAGAGGCAAGCGGGAGAGGGGAGACCCAGTACTTC. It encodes CSAREASGRGETQYF.

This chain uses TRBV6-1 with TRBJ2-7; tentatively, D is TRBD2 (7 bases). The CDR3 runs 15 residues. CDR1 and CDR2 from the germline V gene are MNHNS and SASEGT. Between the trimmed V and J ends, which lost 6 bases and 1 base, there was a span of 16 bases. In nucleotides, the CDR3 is TGTGCCAGCAGGAAGGACGGGGGGCTATCCTACGAGCAGTACTTC. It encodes CASRKDGGLSYEQYF.